The T cell receptor (beta chain) under discussion was sequenced for a study of T cell responses to AZD1222 COVID-19 vaccine. Study-wide results and caveats: Distributed over spike, vaccine-associated CD4 TCRs predominated at 160-218 and 743-854. Most donors were white British, females outnumbered males, and clonal diversity was possibly underestimated. Unmutated variant regions reportedly attract nearly half of all spike-specific TCRs.

Remarks on this clone: Its antigen is as yet unknown.

Profiling relied on immunoSEQ multiplex PCR, and the TCRdb table lists in-frame clones only, not all of them. The repertoire holds some 130,000 clones, with approximately 95% as singletons. The CDR3 is 11 residues long. Germline V gene lookup returns CDR1 GTSNPN and CDR2 SVGIG (reference sequence). The V gene lost 2 bases and the J gene lost 5 bases, with 6 bases spanning the gap. This sample comprised peripheral blood, obtained 28 days after the second AZD1222 dose. The sequence was obtained from an adult who received the AZD1222 COVID-19 vaccine. This chain joins TRBV30 and TRBJ1-2, with unresolved D. In nucleotides, the CDR3 is TGTGCCTGGAGTTTGGATTATGGCTACACCTTC. Its protein is CAWSLDYGYTF.